The 20 T cell receptor beta chains reported below all come from one sample, sequenced in a study of T cell repertoires in cytomegalovirus infection. TCRdb fed the reads into MiXCR, producing one record per CDR3 protein. The table includes 170,000 or so distinct CDR3 sequences, approximately 15% detected once. The specimen was PBMCs. Receptors were obtained from a human donor in good health (CMV status not recorded). Some clones in this sample may be carry-over from other donors' samples.

This clonotype has a handful of counts. J is TRBJ2-2 and V is TRBV7-3, with D hard to call. Germline V gives CDR1 SGHTA, CDR2 FQGTGA. This CDR3 is built from 14 residues. Trimming shortened V by 1 base and J by 5 bases, and 8 bases separated the two germline ends. The CDR3 reads CASSLSRLTGELFF. As DNA, the CDR3 is TGTGCCAGCAGCTTAAGCCGGCTTACCGGGGAGCTGTTTTTT.

This clonotype showed up just a few times. The chain combines TRBV28 with TRBJ1-1; no clear D gene. Trimming took 6 bases from V and 2 from J, leaving 10 bases between them. The CDR3 sequence is 13 residues long. Germline lookup yields CDR1 MDHEN and CDR2 SYDVKM. DNA of the CDR3: TGTGCCAGCAGCCGTTCGTCTAACACTGAAGCTTTCTTT. This gives the protein CASSRSSNTEAFF.

This clonotype was counted many times. The chain is built from TRBV7-2 and TRBJ1-2; D possibly corresponds to TRBD1 (5 bases). Germline CDR1 SGHTA, CDR2 FQGNSA. CDR3 length: 16 amino acids. The V end lost 7 bases, the J end lost 5 bases, and 23 bases lay between the germline ends. In DNA form, the CDR3 reads TGTGCCAGCACCCCGGGCAGGGCCCAATCCACTTATGGCTACACCTTC. Its protein product is CASTPGRAQSTYGYTF.

This clonotype was seen only a few times. The CDR3 loop reads CASSVEGARGYTF. The CDR3 bases are TGTGCCAGCAGCGTAGAGGGGGCGCGGGGCTACACCTTC. The V and J genes are TRBV7-9 and TRBJ1-2; 7 nucleotides line up with TRBD1. From germline, CDR1 is SEHNR and CDR2 FQNEAQ (reference sequence). V shed 5 bases and J 8 bases; nucleotides not matched to a gene: 8. The CDR3 loop spans 13 amino acids.

Ten or more counts support this clonotype. This chain connects TRBV7-2 to TRBJ2-6; TRBD1 aligns across 10 bases. CDR1 SGHTA and CDR2 FQGNSA come from the germline V gene. The CDR3 is 18 amino acids. Unmatched junction bases numbered 7, after V lost 2 bases and J lost 3 bases. CDR3 nucleotides: TGTGCCAGCAGCTTAAAAAGGACAGGGGGATTTGGGGCCAACGTCCTGACTTTC. This sequence encodes CASSLKRTGGFGANVLTF.

The chain is built from TRBV4-1 and TRBJ2-1; unclear D gene. The CDR3 loop spans 13 amino acids. V lost 0 bases and J 12 bases, leaving 12 bases between the germline ends. Per germline, CDR1 MGHRA and CDR2 YSYEKL. In nucleotides, the CDR3 is TGCGCCAGCAGCCAAGATTTGTGGAGCGTGCAGTTCTTC. Amino acids: CASSQDLWSVQFF.

This chain uses TRBV19 with TRBJ1-2; D unclear. The V gene lost 7 bases and the J gene lost 1 base, with 10 bases spanning the gap. This CDR3 is built from 13 residues. Germline-derived CDR1 and CDR2 are LNHDA and SQIVND (reference sequence). The CDR3 loop is CASTGGLNYGYTF. The CDR3 nucleotides are TGTGCCAGTACGGGAGGACTTAACTATGGCTACACCTTC.

This clonotype was seen only a few times. The rearrangement joins TRBV7-6 to TRBJ2-2; D unclear. V was trimmed by 2 bases and J by 1 base, leaving 5 bases between them. This CDR3 is 14 amino acids long. CDR1 and CDR2 from the germline V gene are SGHVS and FNYEAQ. CDR3 coding DNA: TGTGCCAGCAGCTTAAGTTTGAACACCGGGGAGCTGTTTTTT. It yields the protein CASSLSLNTGELFF. The full variable domain, rest sourced from reference TRBV7-6 and TRBJ2-2, is GAGVSQSPRYKVTKRGQDVALRCDPISGHVSLYWYRQALGQGPEFLTYFNYEAQQDKSGLPNDRFSAERPEGSISTLTIQRTEQRDSAMYRCASSLSLNTGELFFGEGSRLTVL.

The chain uses TRBV30 and TRBJ1-1; D may be TRBD1 (6 bases). CDR1 and CDR2 (germline): GTSNPN, SVGIG (reference sequence). Between the trimmed V and J ends, which lost 0 bases and 6 bases, there was a span of 17 bases. The CDR3 extends over 15 amino acids. The CDR3 DNA sequence: TGTGCCTGGAGTGTGTGGGGAGGGGGTTTGGCTGAAGCTTTCTTT. This codes for CAWSVWGGGLAEAFF.

This clonotype came up once. With a much larger clone just one base away, this may be a read error. The chain links TRBV28 to TRBJ1-1, with 8 nucleotides matching TRBD1. Germline values: CDR1 MDHEN, CDR2 SYDVKM. The CDR3 totals 17 residues. The CDR3 bases are TGTGCCGGCAGTTTACTTGGACAGGGCTTAGGGAGCACTGAAGCTTTCTTT. Amino acids: CAGSLLGQGLGSTEAFF.

The V call is TRBV18, the J call TRBJ2-3; TRBD1 might be the D (6 bases). CDR1 is KGHSH and CDR2 is LQKENI in the germline V gene. This CDR3 region has 15 residues. The V end lost 0 bases, the J end lost 2 bases, and 9 bases lay between the germline ends. The CDR3 sequence is CASSPPRGFTDTQYF. The CDR3 coding sequence is TGTGCCAGCTCACCACCCAGGGGTTTCACAGATACGCAGTATTTT.

The gene calls are TRBV7-9 and TRBJ1-4; 11 nucleotides align to TRBD1. This CDR3 contains 15 residues. With 4 bases clipped from V and 8 bases from J, the junction kept 6 bases outside the gene matches. Germline CDR1 SEHNR, CDR2 FQNEAQ (reference sequence). For the CDR3, the DNA is TGTGCCAGCAGCTCTACCGGGACAGGGGGAGAAAAACTGTTTTTT. It translates to CASSSTGTGGEKLFF.

This clonotype was found many times. The V gene is TRBV28, the J gene TRBJ2-5; D is undetermined. V was shortened by 1 base and J by 2 bases, with 17 bases between the two germline ends. This CDR3 region has 17 residues. The germline CDR1 and CDR2 sequences are MDHEN and SYDVKM. The chain's CDR3 is CASSLFAIGSLQETQYF. CDR3 bases: TGTGCCAGCAGTTTATTTGCAATCGGTAGTCTTCAAGAGACCCAGTACTTC. The whole variable domain, filled in from reference TRBV28 and TRBJ2-5, reads DVKVTQSSRYLVKRTGEKVFLECVQDMDHENMFWYRQDPGLGLRLIYFSYDVKMKEKGDIPEGYSVSREKKERFSLILESASTNQTSMYLCASSLFAIGSLQETQYFGPGTRLLVL.

This clonotype appeared many times. The chain recombines TRBV7-2 with TRBJ2-7; 7 bases are a match to TRBD2. This CDR3 comprises 16 residues. V lost 5 bases and J lost 2; bases outside the gene matches: 12. CDR1 is SGHTA, CDR2 FQGNSA, per germline. The DNA for the CDR3 is TGTGCCAGCAGCGGTCTGAAGGGGAGGGCCCCCTACGAGCAGTACTTC. As protein: CASSGLKGRAPYEQYF. Drawing the rest from reference TRBV7-2 and TRBJ2-7, the complete variable domain is GAGVSQSPSNKVTEKGKDVELRCDPISGHTALYWYRQSLGQGLEFLIYFQGNSAPDKSGLPSDRFSAERTGGSVSTLTIQRTQQEDSAVYLCASSGLKGRAPYEQYFGPGTRLTVT.

The chain joins TRBV20-1 to TRBJ2-5; 10 bases line up with TRBD2. The CDR3 length is 15 residues. CDR1 and CDR2 (germline): DFQATT, SNEGSKA (reference sequence). V lost 4 bases and J lost 4; bases outside the gene matches: 9. The CDR3 nucleotides are TGCAGTGCTATCCCCGGGACTAGCGCCCCAGAGACCCAGTACTTC. Translating gives CSAIPGTSAPETQYF.

This clonotype was observed a few times. The CDR3 DNA is TGTGCCAGCAGCGCCCTCGCAGAAACCGGGGAGCTGTTTTTT. It encodes CASSALAETGELFF. The rearrangement links TRBV6-4 to TRBJ2-2; D gene ambiguous. The CDR3 sequence is 14 residues long. Germline CDR1 is MRHNA and CDR2 is SNTAGT. Trimming removed 6 bases from V and 5 bases from J, with 13 bases in between.

This clonotype was counted ten times or more. The chain employs TRBV7-8 and TRBJ2-1; 7 bases align to TRBD1. V was pared by 4 bases and J by 7 bases, with 4 bases of the junction left unmatched. This CDR3 has 13 residues. Germline lookup yields CDR1 SGHVS and CDR2 FQNEAQ. The CDR3 is CASSSRGQNEQFF. The CDR3 coding sequence is TGTGCCAGCAGCTCAAGGGGGCAGAATGAGCAGTTCTTC.

This clonotype was counted at least ten times. V usage is TRBV11-2 and J usage is TRBJ1-3; weak D call: TRBD1 (5 bases). Trimming pared 5 bases from V and 0 bases from J, leaving 11 bases between. The CDR3 covers 15 residues. CDR1 is SGHAT, CDR2 FQNNGV, per germline. CDR3 sequence (DNA): TGTGCCAGCAGCAAAGACAGAAGCTCTGGAAACACCATATATTTT. It codes for CASSKDRSSGNTIYF.

This clonotype has a handful of counts. V and J are TRBV7-9 and TRBJ2-2, with TRBD1 matching over 11 bases. Germline trimming cut 5 bases from V and 3 bases from J; bases unmatched to any gene: 2. The CDR3 length is 15 residues. From germline, CDR1 is SEHNR and CDR2 FQNEAQ (reference sequence). The CDR3 DNA reads TGTGCCAGCAGCCGGGGACAGGGGGACACCGGGGAGCTGTTTTTT. This translates into CASSRGQGDTGELFF. Combining the CDR3 with reference TRBV7-9 and TRBJ2-2 gives the whole variable domain DTGVSQNPRHKITKRGQNVTFRCDPISEHNRLYWYRQTLGQGPEFLTYFQNEAQLEKSRLLSDRFSAERPKGSFSTLEIQRTEQGDSAMYLCASSRGQGDTGELFFGEGSRLTVL.

The chain combines TRBV28 with TRBJ2-1; perhaps TRBD2 as D (10 bases). The V gene's germline CDR1 is MDHEN and CDR2 SYDVKM. The CDR3 has 22 amino acids. Trimming stripped 5 bases from V and 5 bases from J, with 37 bases between. CDR3 sequence reads: CASSQPGQGFLWLAGEHNEQFF. The CDR3 DNA reads TGTGCCAGCAGTCAACCGGGACAGGGCTTCCTATGGCTAGCGGGGGAACACAATGAGCAGTTCTTC.